This is a list of T cell receptor beta chains from one sample in a study of T cell changes during pregnancy in multiple sclerosis. The protocol was immunoSEQ multiplex PCR, while the TCRdb copy is restricted to in-frame clones and leaves out a portion. The table records around 73,000 clones, 85% to 95% of them present only once. The sequences come from peripheral blood, collected in the third trimester of pregnancy. These receptors were obtained from a female donor in good health, enrolled as a control in a pregnancy study. The conserved cysteine and the conserved F or W are not part of the CDR3 here. D genes are given only for firm matches.

v_call: TRBV28
j_call: TRBJ2-7
d_call: TRBD1
cdr3_aa: ASSFSLGTGVYEQY

v_call: TRBV7-2
j_call: TRBJ2-7
d_call: TRBD2
cdr3_aa: ASSWRGLASYEQY

v_call: TRBV7-3
j_call: TRBJ2-1
d_call: TRBD1
cdr3_aa: ASSLRARDSNNEQF

v_call: TRBV2
j_call: TRBJ2-7
d_call: TRBD2
cdr3_aa: ASSALAGGSYEQY

v_call: TRBV2
j_call: TRBJ2-5
d_call: TRBD1
cdr3_aa: ASSDRGRETQY

v_call: TRBV7-9
j_call: TRBJ2-7
d_call: .
cdr3_aa: ASSLGTMGASEQY

v_call: TRBV19
j_call: TRBJ1-2
d_call: .
cdr3_aa: ASSLPPEDYGYT

v_call: TRBV7-9
j_call: TRBJ1-4
d_call: .
cdr3_aa: ASMGQPNEKLF

v_call: TRBV6-5
j_call: TRBJ1-1
d_call: .
cdr3_aa: ASRETGRMGTEAF

v_call: TRBV11-2
j_call: TRBJ2-3
d_call: TRBD2
cdr3_aa: ASARSYVTSGRDTDTQY

v_call: TRBV27
j_call: TRBJ1-1
d_call: .
cdr3_aa: ASRTGGQNTEAF

v_call: TRBV4-2
j_call: TRBJ2-3
d_call: TRBD2
cdr3_aa: ASSQQRGGAVTDTQY

v_call: TRBV6-4
j_call: TRBJ1-1
d_call: TRBD1
cdr3_aa: ACSTGEENTEAF

v_call: TRBV28
j_call: TRBJ1-1
d_call: TRBD1
cdr3_aa: ASRDRGNTEAF

v_call: TRBV4-3
j_call: TRBJ2-6
d_call: .
cdr3_aa: ASSQERGIGANVLT

v_call: TRBV7-6
j_call: TRBJ2-7
d_call: TRBD1
cdr3_aa: ASSAQGAYEQY

v_call: TRBV9
j_call: TRBJ1-1
d_call: .
cdr3_aa: ASSVADTEAF

v_call: TRBV19
j_call: TRBJ1-6
d_call: TRBD1
cdr3_aa: ASRSQQGVLH

v_call: TRBV28
j_call: TRBJ1-6
d_call: TRBD1
cdr3_aa: ASSLLGQALYNSPLH

v_call: TRBV30
j_call: TRBJ1-2
d_call: .
cdr3_aa: AWSAGTGGYT

v_call: TRBV5-4
j_call: TRBJ1-1
d_call: TRBD1
cdr3_aa: ASSPGQGVSATEAF

v_call: TRBV4-1
j_call: TRBJ2-5
d_call: TRBD2
cdr3_aa: ASSQLGLAGAETQY

v_call: TRBV15
j_call: TRBJ2-1
d_call: TRBD2
cdr3_aa: ATSRGLGSYNEQF

v_call: TRBV5-1
j_call: TRBJ2-5
d_call: TRBD1
cdr3_aa: ASSLEAQGVETQY

v_call: TRBV19
j_call: TRBJ2-7
d_call: TRBD2
cdr3_aa: ASRVSGISYEQY

v_call: TRBV25-1
j_call: TRBJ2-5
d_call: .
cdr3_aa: ASSDSRQARRETQY

v_call: TRBV5-1
j_call: TRBJ2-5
d_call: .
cdr3_aa: ASSLAGRGREETQY

v_call: TRBV27
j_call: TRBJ2-3
d_call: .
cdr3_aa: ASGGAPNTQY

v_call: TRBV6-1
j_call: TRBJ2-2
d_call: .
cdr3_aa: ASSEVGDTGELF

v_call: TRBV5-4
j_call: TRBJ1-4
d_call: TRBD1
cdr3_aa: ASSFLGTGNEKLF

v_call: TRBV5-1
j_call: TRBJ2-2
d_call: TRBD1
cdr3_aa: ASSLDRGNTGELF

v_call: TRBV4-1
j_call: TRBJ1-3
d_call: .
cdr3_aa: ASSQGLNTIY

v_call: TRBV7-9
j_call: TRBJ2-3
d_call: .
cdr3_aa: ASSLVERLDTQY

v_call: TRBV4-2
j_call: TRBJ2-7
d_call: .
cdr3_aa: ASSPGETYEQY

v_call: TRBV15
j_call: TRBJ2-7
d_call: TRBD1
cdr3_aa: ATSREGTGVDEQY

v_call: TRBV7-2
j_call: TRBJ1-5
d_call: .
cdr3_aa: ASSLMEYQPQH

v_call: TRBV5-4
j_call: TRBJ1-2
d_call: .
cdr3_aa: ASSFRTANYGYT

v_call: TRBV18
j_call: TRBJ1-1
d_call: TRBD1
cdr3_aa: ASSRQGGTEAF

v_call: TRBV7-9
j_call: TRBJ2-5
d_call: .
cdr3_aa: ASSLKRANQETQY

v_call: TRBV27
j_call: TRBJ1-6
d_call: .
cdr3_aa: ASSLGRAGNSPLH

v_call: TRBV5-4
j_call: TRBJ2-7
d_call: .
cdr3_aa: ASSLGGLEQY

v_call: TRBV5-1
j_call: TRBJ1-2
d_call: .
cdr3_aa: ASSLDRQRGYT